One sample yielded the 22 T cell receptor beta chains listed below, sequenced in a study of cytomegalovirus exposure and HLA in healthy donors (dated by TCRdb to between 2016 and 2019). Receptor amplification or capture employed the immunoSEQ multiplex PCR assay. A mixture of 60 forward primers for TCR Vbeta segments and 13 reverse primers for TCR Jbeta segments was used in the multiplex PCR. As stored in TCRdb, this immuneACCESS dataset retains in-frame rearrangements with V and J assigned. A fraction of the clones does not appear; measured against another copy, unresolved V genes explain less than half of the discrepancy, and the remainder lacks a known reason. Counted in this sample were roughly 120,000 clones; roughly 70% of them appeared once. The ten most abundant clones make up approximately 2.1% of the sample. Sequencing was done on a sample of PBMCs. The source of these receptors is a woman aged 40 to 49 in good health and CMV-seropositive.

This clone was detected only a few times. V usage is TRBV2 and J usage is TRBJ1-4, with 8 bases lining up with TRBD1. Trimming removed 6 bases from V and 7 bases from J; junction bases left unmatched: 10. The CDR3 is made up of 15 amino acids. Germline CDR1 is SNHLY and CDR2 is FYNNEI. The CDR3, as DNA: TGTGCCAGCAGCAGAAACGGACAGGGCGGTGAAAAACTGTTTTTT. This codes for CASSRNGQGGEKLFF.

This clone appeared a few times. The chain uses TRBV7-3 and TRBJ2-1, with TRBD2 identical over 13 bases. Germline V gene sequence: CDR1 SGHTA, CDR2 FQGTGA. The CDR3 has 15 residues. With V trimmed by 5 bases and J by 6 bases, 4 bases remained unmatched. The CDR3 spells CASSLGLAGTNEQFF. For the CDR3, the DNA is TGTGCCAGCAGCCTGGGACTAGCGGGAACCAATGAGCAGTTCTTC.

In its sample, this clone was seen a few times. V gene TRBV7-9 combines with J gene TRBJ1-2; TRBD1 matches 8 bases. Germline V gene sequence: CDR1 SEHNR, CDR2 FQNEAQ (reference sequence). The CDR3 is 12 amino acids. V gave up 5 bases and J gave up 7 bases; unmatched junction bases: 3. CDR3 in DNA: TGTGCCAGCAGCACCACAGGGGGTGGCTACACCTTC. It translates to CASSTTGGGYTF.

J is TRBJ2-7 and V is TRBV6-1, with 10 bases matching TRBD1. CDR3 size: 15 residues. V lost 1 base, J lost 2 bases, and 2 bases stayed unmatched. Germline V CDR1 and CDR2: MNHNS, SASEGT. The CDR3 protein is CASSEGTGGPYEQYF. The CDR3, as DNA: TGTGCCAGCAGTGAAGGGACAGGGGGACCCTACGAGCAGTACTTC.

This clone was seen a few times. V and J are TRBV14 and TRBJ2-4; TRBD2 matches at 8 bases. The V segment lost 0 bases and the J segment 9 bases; nucleotides outside the gene matches: 10. Germline CDR1 and CDR2: SGHDN and FVKESK. The CDR3 is made up of 16 amino acids. CDR3 sequence reads: CASSQETGLDLSIQYF. The CDR3 coding sequence is TGTGCCAGCAGCCAAGAGACGGGACTAGATTTGAGCATTCAGTACTTC.

The CDR3: CASSPLGGGGNEQYF. DNA of the CDR3: TGTGCCAGCAGCCCCCTAGGAGGGGGCGGAAACGAGCAGTACTTC. The chain joins TRBV7-9 to TRBJ2-7; D may be TRBD1 (7 bases). This CDR3 is built from 15 residues. V gave up 5 bases and J gave up 5 bases, with 19 bases separating them. In germline, CDR1 is SEHNR, CDR2 FQNEAQ (reference sequence).

This clone is a singleton in its sample. V gene TRBV7-2 combines with J gene TRBJ2-5; tentatively, D is TRBD1 (5 bases). The germline V gene has CDR1 SGHTA and CDR2 FQGNSA. The CDR3 has 16 residues. V was clipped by 5 bases and J by 4 bases, with 20 bases between them. The CDR3, as DNA: TGTGCCAGCAGCGCCGGATATTACCAGGGTGGAGAGACCCAGTACTTC. Translating it yields CASSAGYYQGGETQYF. Variable domain in full (rest from reference TRBV7-2 and TRBJ2-5): GAGVSQSPSNKVTEKGKDVELRCDPISGHTALYWYRQSLGQGLEFLIYFQGNSAPDKSGLPSDRFSAERTGGSVSTLTIQRTQQEDSAVYLCASSAGYYQGGETQYFGPGTRLLVL.

V gene TRBV9 combines with J gene TRBJ2-6; unclear D gene. Trimming left V 6 bases short and J 0 bases short, with 16 bases between. The germline gives CDR1 SGDLS, CDR2 YYNGEE. The CDR3 is 17 residues long. The CDR3 here is CASTSRGPTSGANVLTF. The CDR3 coding sequence is TGTGCCAGCACCTCGAGAGGTCCTACCTCTGGGGCCAACGTCCTGACTTTC.

The V and J genes are TRBV28 and TRBJ1-1; D may be TRBD1 (5 bases). Trimming took 10 bases from V and 4 from J, leaving 13 bases between them. Looked up from germline, CDR1 is MDHEN and CDR2 is SYDVKM. CDR3 length: 12 amino acids. CDR3 in amino acids: CATLSGLTEAFF. The CDR3 DNA is TGTGCCACATTGTCAGGGCTCACTGAAGCTTTCTTT.

The chain combines TRBV5-5 with TRBJ1-2; a weak D match, TRBD1 (6 bases). The CDR3 runs 15 residues. Trimming shortened V by 0 bases and J by 0 bases, and 9 bases separated the two germline ends. Germline CDR1 reads SGHKS; CDR2 reads YYEKEE (reference sequence). The CDR3 region is CASSLVWGPNYGYTF. The CDR3 DNA sequence: TGTGCCAGCAGCTTGGTATGGGGGCCTAACTATGGCTACACCTTC.

The gene calls are TRBV6-5 and TRBJ2-7; the D gene is possibly TRBD1 (6 bases). The V and J ends lost 2 bases and 7 bases respectively, with 12 bases between them. The V gene's germline CDR1 is MNHEY and CDR2 SVGAGI. There are 13 residues in the CDR3. Written as DNA, the CDR3 is TGTGCCAGCAGTTACGAAGGGGGTAGGGAGCAGTACTTC. Its translation is CASSYEGGREQYF.

The chain combines TRBV5-1 with TRBJ2-7; 11 bases fit TRBD2. From germline, CDR1 is SGHRS and CDR2 YFSETQ. The V and J ends lost 0 bases and 6 bases, in that order; junction bases with no gene match: 8. This CDR3 has 16 residues. The CDR3: CASSLGAGLAEAEQYF. CDR3 nucleotides: TGCGCCAGCAGCTTGGGTGCGGGACTAGCGGAGGCCGAGCAGTACTTC.

The rearrangement links TRBV27 to TRBJ2-5, with a weak D call TRBD1 (5 bases). CDR1 is MNHEY and CDR2 is SMNVEV in the germline V gene (reference sequence). Trimming took off 0 bases at V and 1 base at J, with 21 bases between the two ends. The CDR3 contains 19 residues. The chain's CDR3 is CASSLSGPRVARAQETQYF. The CDR3 nucleotides read TGTGCCAGCAGTTTATCGGGGCCCCGGGTGGCTAGGGCCCAAGAGACCCAGTACTTC.

This clone was seen only a few times. This chain uses TRBV6-1 with TRBJ1-1; 7 positions agree with TRBD1. Trimming took 3 bases from V and 5 from J; bases not matched to a gene: 12. This CDR3 is 16 amino acids long. Germline V gene sequence: CDR1 MNHNS, CDR2 SASEGT. CDR3 DNA: TGTGCCAGCAGTGACCCTAAGGGGGCCCTGGGGACTGAAGCTTTCTTT. Amino acids: CASSDPKGALGTEAFF.

The chain recombines TRBV5-1 with TRBJ1-3; tentatively, D is TRBD1 (5 bases). V was pared by 3 bases and J by 2 bases, with 12 bases between. The germline V gene encodes CDR1 SGHRS and CDR2 YFSETQ. The CDR3 is made up of 15 amino acids. This chain's CDR3 is CASSYDTGPGNTIYF. As DNA, the CDR3 is TGCGCCAGCAGCTATGATACAGGTCCTGGAAACACCATATATTTT. The entire variable domain, with the rest obtained from reference TRBV5-1 and TRBJ1-3, is as follows: KAGVTQTPRYLIKTRGQQVTLSCSPISGHRSVSWYQQTPGQGLQFLFEYFSETQRNKGNFPGRFSGRQFSNSRSEMNVSTLELGDSALYLCASSYDTGPGNTIYFGEGSWLTVV.

The V and J genes are TRBV27 and TRBJ1-1; D is perhaps TRBD1 (6 bases). The germline V gene encodes CDR1 MNHEY and CDR2 SMNVEV (reference sequence). Trimming removed 3 bases from V and 3 bases from J, with 11 bases in between. This CDR3 is built from 14 residues. This CDR3 reads CASSFYREYTEAFF. CDR3 nucleotide sequence: TGTGCCAGCAGTTTCTACAGGGAGTACACTGAAGCTTTCTTT.

This clone was detected only a few times. The chain joins TRBV9 to TRBJ2-1; 9 bases are shared with TRBD2. Germline trimming cut 2 bases from V and 16 bases from J; bases unmatched to any gene: 7. CDR3 size: 12 residues. CDR1 is SGDLS and CDR2 is YYNGEE in the germline V gene. CDR3 DNA: TGTGCCAGCAGCGTCCTAGCGGGAAGGGAATTCTTC. Protein product: CASSVLAGREFF.

The chain is built from TRBV6-5 and TRBJ2-1; 8 nucleotides match TRBD1. With 4 bases clipped from V and 5 bases from J, the junction kept 1 base outside the gene matches. CDR1 and CDR2 (germline): MNHEY, SVGAGI. The CDR3 spans 13 residues. In nucleotides, the CDR3 is TGTGCCAGCAGTTTACAGGGGGACAATGAGCAGTTCTTC. Translation gives CASSLQGDNEQFF.

This chain joins TRBV30 and TRBJ1-6; D unresolved. The length of the CDR3 is 17 residues. Germline values: CDR1 GTSNPN, CDR2 SVGIG (reference sequence). The V and J ends lost 0 bases and 0 bases respectively, with 12 bases between them. The CDR3 region has the DNA TGTGCCTGGAGTGTAACGAGTGCTGACTCCTATAATTCACCCCTCCACTTT. Translation: CAWSVTSADSYNSPLHF.

This clone turned up a few times. V and J are TRBV19 and TRBJ2-7; D is perhaps TRBD1 (5 bases). The V end was cut by 6 bases, the J end by 3 bases, with 15 bases between. Per the germline V gene, CDR1 is LNHDA and CDR2 is SQIVND (reference sequence). The CDR3 runs to 14 residues. CDR3 sequence reads: CASSSDISDYEQYF. For the CDR3, the DNA is TGTGCCAGTAGCTCGGACATCTCAGACTACGAGCAGTACTTC.

The chain employs TRBV5-1 and TRBJ1-2; 7 bases fit TRBD1. The germline gives CDR1 SGHRS, CDR2 YFSETQ. This CDR3 has 13 residues. The trim removed 7 bases at V and 2 bases at J, leaving 5 bases unmatched. CDR3 residues: CASCPTGNYGYTF. As DNA, the CDR3 is TGCGCCAGCTGTCCGACAGGGAACTATGGCTACACCTTC.

This chain connects TRBV7-9 to TRBJ2-5, with 14 bases that match TRBD2. V gave up 0 bases and J gave up 5 bases; unmatched junction bases: 2. Germline values: CDR1 SEHNR, CDR2 FQNEAQ (reference sequence). This CDR3 has 16 amino acids. The CDR3 is CASSLAGTSGGETQYF. The CDR3 nucleotides read TGTGCCAGCAGCTTAGCCGGGACTAGCGGGGGTGAGACCCAGTACTTC.